This T cell receptor (beta chain) was sequenced for a study of CD8 T cells in Susac syndrome. V shed 6 bases and J 8 bases; nucleotides not matched to a gene: 16. The V gene's germline CDR1 is MDHEN and CDR2 SYDVKM. The CDR3 totals 15 residues. Random hexamers were used to reverse transcribe 0.5 to 1 ug of RNA. TCRdb analysed the immunoSEQ multiplex PCR reads with MiXCR anew, one entry per CDR3 protein. The data hold around 170,000 distinct CDR3 sequences, with 90% to 97% observed a single time. The clonotype comes from a human donor with Susac syndrome. Sequencing was carried out using CD4+ T cells from PBMCs. The rearrangement links TRBV28 to TRBJ2-7, with 7 positions matching TRBD1. CDR3 amino acids: CASSRGGQEATKQYF. CDR3 coding DNA: TGTGCCAGCAGCCGGGGCGGACAGGAAGCTACGAAGCAGTACTTC.